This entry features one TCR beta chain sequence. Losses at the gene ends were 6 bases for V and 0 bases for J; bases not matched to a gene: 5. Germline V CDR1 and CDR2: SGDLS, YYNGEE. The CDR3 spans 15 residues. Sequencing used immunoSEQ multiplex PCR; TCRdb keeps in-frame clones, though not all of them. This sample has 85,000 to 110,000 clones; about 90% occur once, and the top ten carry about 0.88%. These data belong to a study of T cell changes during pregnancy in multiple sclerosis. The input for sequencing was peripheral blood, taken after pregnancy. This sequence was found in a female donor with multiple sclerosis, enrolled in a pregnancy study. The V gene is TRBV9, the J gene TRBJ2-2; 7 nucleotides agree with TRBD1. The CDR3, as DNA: TGTGCCAGCACCCTGGGACAGCCGAACACCGGGGAGCTGTTTTTT. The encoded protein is CASTLGQPNTGELFF.